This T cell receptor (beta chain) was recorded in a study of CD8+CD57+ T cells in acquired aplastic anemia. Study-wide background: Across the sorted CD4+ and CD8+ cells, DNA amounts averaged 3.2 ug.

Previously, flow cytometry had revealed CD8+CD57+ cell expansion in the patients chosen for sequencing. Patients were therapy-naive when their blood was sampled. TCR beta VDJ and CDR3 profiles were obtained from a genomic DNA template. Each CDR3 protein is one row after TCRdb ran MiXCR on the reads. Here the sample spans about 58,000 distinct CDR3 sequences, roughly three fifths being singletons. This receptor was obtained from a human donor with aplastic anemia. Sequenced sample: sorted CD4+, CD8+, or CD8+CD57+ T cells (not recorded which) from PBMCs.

The CDR3 sequence: CSVDSTSGYQETQYF. The CDR3 region has the DNA TGCAGCGTTGATTCGACCTCAGGGTACCAAGAGACCCAGTACTTC. The chain uses TRBV29-1 and TRBJ2-5; TRBD1 is a possible D gene (5 bases). V was clipped by 3 bases and J by 0 bases, with 14 bases between them. The CDR3 is 15 residues long. Germline V gene sequence: CDR1 SQVTM, CDR2 ANQGSEA.